This passage covers 24 T cell receptor beta chains from one sample sequenced in a study of OX40 agonist ivuxolimab in advanced cancers. The protocol was immunoSEQ multiplex PCR, while the TCRdb copy is restricted to in-frame clones and leaves out a portion. The sample holds approximately 70,000 clones, 85% to 95% seen once. Here the sequenced sample was CD4+ or CD8+ T cells sorted from blood, taken in a trial of the OX40 agonist ivuxolimab. All receptors come from an adult with an advanced solid tumor such as melanoma, head and neck, liver or kidney cancer.

This chain connects TRBV7-3 to TRBJ2-3, with a tentative D call TRBD2 (5 bases). The CDR3 contains 13 residues. The germline V gene encodes CDR1 SGHTA and CDR2 FQGTGA. Trimming left V 4 bases short and J 4 bases short, with 9 bases between. The CDR3 protein is CASSSTSSDTQYF. In DNA, the CDR3 is TGTGCCAGCAGCTCTACTAGTTCAGATACGCAGTATTTT.

J is TRBJ2-1 and V is TRBV18, with 11 bases lining up with TRBD2. From germline, CDR1 is KGHSH and CDR2 LQKENI. V dropped 0 bases and J dropped 0; count of bases not matched to a gene: 7. The CDR3 runs 19 residues. Here the CDR3 reads CASSPPPLSGRASYNEQFF. In DNA form, the CDR3 reads TGTGCCAGCTCACCACCCCCTCTTAGCGGGAGGGCCTCCTACAATGAGCAGTTCTTC.

This chain connects TRBV28 to TRBJ2-7; 7 nucleotides agree with TRBD1. Losses at the gene ends were 6 bases for V and 4 bases for J; bases not matched to a gene: 9. Germline-derived CDR1 and CDR2 are MDHEN and SYDVKM. The CDR3 covers 14 residues. CDR3: CASSPGTGAYEQYF. The CDR3 DNA reads TGTGCCAGCAGCCCGGGCACAGGGGCATACGAGCAGTACTTC.

The chain combines TRBV5-6 with TRBJ2-1; no clear D gene. The germline V gene has CDR1 SGHDT and CDR2 YYEEEE. The CDR3 length is 14 residues. Trimming removed 3 bases from V and 5 bases from J, with 12 bases in between. As DNA, the CDR3 is TGTGCCAGCAGCTCCAATCTAGGGAACAATGAGCAGTTCTTC. This sequence encodes CASSSNLGNNEQFF.

This clone was recorded only once. The chain is built from TRBV11-2 and TRBJ2-7, with 16 bases that match TRBD2. Germline V gives CDR1 SGHAT, CDR2 FQNNGV. CDR3 size: 18 residues. V shed 1 base, J shed 5 bases, and the junction held 8 bases outside the gene matches. For the CDR3, the DNA is TGTGCCAGCAGCTTAGTCTCCGGGACTAGCGGGAGGGGAAACGAGCAGTACTTC. This translates into CASSLVSGTSGRGNEQYF.

This chain links TRBV5-4 with TRBJ2-7; TRBD1 might be the D (6 bases). Trimming cost V 1 base and J 7 bases, with 15 bases left between them. Germline lookup yields CDR1 SGHNT and CDR2 YYREEE (reference sequence). The CDR3 totals 14 residues. CDR3 protein: CASSLQGFSGEQYF. Here the CDR3 DNA reads TGTGCCAGCAGCTTGCAGGGGTTCTCGGGGGAGCAGTACTTC.

The V call is TRBV14, the J call TRBJ2-5; TRBD2 is a possible D gene (5 bases). V was trimmed by 5 bases and J by 4 bases, leaving 14 bases between them. The CDR3 has 14 residues. CDR1 is SGHDN and CDR2 is FVKESK in the germline V gene. CDR3 in amino acids: CASSLLEWGETQYF. The CDR3 DNA reads as TGTGCCAGCAGCTTACTAGAGTGGGGAGAGACCCAGTACTTC.

This sequence joins TRBV7-3 and TRBJ1-2; perhaps TRBD1 as D (5 bases). Looked up from germline, CDR1 is SGHTA and CDR2 is FQGTGA. Trimming left V 0 bases short and J 6 bases short, with 8 bases between. This CDR3 is built from 13 residues. CDR3 DNA sequence: TGTGCCAGCAGCTTAACACCAGGGAATGGCTACACCTTC. This gives the protein CASSLTPGNGYTF. Filled out from reference TRBV7-3 and TRBJ1-2, the complete variable domain reads GAGVSQTPSNKVTEKGKYVELRCDPISGHTALYWYRQSLGQGPEFLIYFQGTGAADDSGLPNDRFFAVRPEGSVSTLKIQRTERGDSAVYLCASSLTPGNGYTFGSGTRLTVV.

The chain employs TRBV28 and TRBJ2-1, with a tentative D call TRBD2 (7 bases). V dropped 8 bases and J dropped 3 bases, with 20 bases sitting between them. This CDR3 has 16 residues. The germline V gene encodes CDR1 MDHEN and CDR2 SYDVKM. This CDR3 reads CASSGFWGGRYNEQFF. CDR3 nucleotide sequence: TGTGCCAGCTCGGGCTTTTGGGGGGGCCGCTACAATGAGCAGTTCTTC.

The chain recombines TRBV5-1 with TRBJ1-4; tentatively, D is TRBD1 (5 bases). From germline, CDR1 is SGHRS and CDR2 YFSETQ. CDR3 length: 16 amino acids. Between the trimmed V and J ends, which lost 4 bases and 0 bases, there was a span of 13 bases. The CDR3 DNA follows: TGCGCCAGCAGCCCGGGGCAGTGGGCAACTAATGAAAAACTGTTTTTT. Its translation: CASSPGQWATNEKLFF.

The rearrangement joins TRBV18 to TRBJ2-5, with 9 bases that match TRBD1. J lost 5 bases, V lost 4 bases, and 2 bases had no gene match. The CDR3 extends over 13 amino acids. The germline gives CDR1 KGHSH, CDR2 LQKENI. The CDR3 nucleotides read TGTGCCAGCTCACACGGACAGGGGGAGACCCAGTACTTC. It specifies CASSHGQGETQYF.

The rearrangement links TRBV25-1 to TRBJ1-1, with D maybe TRBD1 (5 bases). CDR1 and CDR2 (germline): MGHDK, SYGVNS. CDR3 length: 15 amino acids. Trimming pared 1 base from V and 4 bases from J, leaving 13 bases between. CDR3 coding DNA: TGTGCCAGCAGTGAATTTAGGGGCTTTGGCACTGAAGCTTTCTTT. Protein: CASSEFRGFGTEAFF.

The rearrangement uses TRBV28 and TRBJ1-2; D is undetermined. The CDR3 extends over 14 amino acids. Per the germline V gene, CDR1 is MDHEN and CDR2 is SYDVKM. V lost 7 bases and J lost 2, with 14 bases in between. CDR3 residues: CASTSGGPNYGYTF. The CDR3 DNA sequence: TGTGCCAGCACCTCGGGAGGACCCAACTATGGCTACACCTTC.

The V and J genes are TRBV28 and TRBJ1-2, with 7 positions matching TRBD1. Germline CDR1 reads MDHEN; CDR2 reads SYDVKM. The CDR3 is 16 amino acids. J lost 0 bases, V lost 7 bases, and 11 bases had no gene match. CDR3 coding DNA: TGTGCCAGCACCATTGGGACAGCACAAGCTAACTATGGCTACACCTTC. Its protein product is CASTIGTAQANYGYTF.

The V gene is TRBV5-1, the J gene TRBJ1-5; possibly TRBD1 for D (5 bases). Germline-derived CDR1 and CDR2 are SGHRS and YFSETQ. CDR3 length: 14 amino acids. Deletions cut 2 bases from V and 4 bases from J, with 10 bases between. CDR3: CASSFGTENQPQHF. CDR3 DNA: TGCGCCAGCAGCTTCGGGACGGAGAATCAGCCCCAGCATTTT.

The genes are TRBV25-1 and TRBJ2-5, with D uncertain. This CDR3 has 12 residues. The germline gives CDR1 MGHDK, CDR2 SYGVNS. The V and J ends lost 5 bases and 0 bases respectively, with 4 bases between them. Here the CDR3 reads CASSRNQETQYF. For the CDR3, the DNA is TGTGCCAGCAGTCGGAACCAAGAGACCCAGTACTTC.

The chain links TRBV15 to TRBJ2-6; D is perhaps TRBD1 (5 bases). The CDR3 consists of 16 residues. V was clipped by 4 bases and J by 2 bases, with 12 bases between them. Germline lookup yields CDR1 LNHNV and CDR2 YYDKDF (reference sequence). This chain's CDR3 is CATSKVGVPGANVLTF. CDR3 nucleotides: TGTGCCACCAGCAAAGTAGGGGTCCCTGGGGCCAACGTCCTGACTTTC.

The chain has TRBV7-3 and TRBJ2-1, with 7 bases that match TRBD2. V lost 1 base to trimming and J lost 4 bases; unmatched junction nucleotides: 4. Germline CDR1 reads SGHTA; CDR2 reads FQGTGA. The CDR3 is 15 residues long. For the CDR3, the DNA is TGTGCCAGCAGCTTAAACCTAGCGGATTACAATGAGCAGTTCTTC. Amino acid sequence: CASSLNLADYNEQFF.

V is TRBV11-3 and J is TRBJ2-1, with 8 bases aligning to TRBD1. CDR1 is SGHNT and CDR2 is YENEEA in the germline V gene. The CDR3 sequence is 15 residues long. Trimming removed 5 bases from V and 2 bases from J; junction bases left unmatched: 5. The CDR3 DNA sequence: TGTGCCAGCAGCAAACGACAGGGGCCCTACAATGAGCAGTTCTTC. Its protein product is CASSKRQGPYNEQFF.

CDR3 DNA sequence: TGTGCCAGCAGCTTACGGATCTCTGGGGCCAACGTCCTGACTTTC. Translated, it gives CASSLRISGANVLTF. The chain combines TRBV11-1 with TRBJ2-6, with D hard to call. Trimming pared 2 bases from V and 0 bases from J, leaving 5 bases between. Germline V lookup: CDR1 SGHAT, CDR2 FQDESV (reference sequence). The CDR3 has 15 residues.

CDR3 nucleotides: TGCGCCAGCAGAAAGACGGGCCCCCCGGCCGATGAGCAGTTCTTC. Translation: CASRKTGPPADEQFF. The rearrangement joins TRBV10-1 to TRBJ2-1; D remains ambiguous. V lost 6 bases to trimming and J lost 8 bases, with 20 bases between them. This CDR3 spans 15 amino acids. Per germline, CDR1 WNHNN and CDR2 SYGVQD (reference sequence).

This chain links TRBV9 with TRBJ2-5, with 15 bases aligning to TRBD2. This CDR3 is built from 16 residues. Germline V lookup: CDR1 SGDLS, CDR2 YYNGEE. The V and J ends lost 3 bases and 5 bases, in that order; junction bases with no gene match: 5. The CDR3 DNA follows: TGTGCCAGCAGCGGCGGACTAGCGGGAGGGCAGGAGACCCAGTACTTC. Translation: CASSGGLAGGQETQYF.

The J gene is TRBJ2-1, the V gene TRBV18, with 15 bases aligning to TRBD2. V lost 5 bases and J lost 15; bases outside the gene matches: 11. The length of the CDR3 is 15 residues. CDR1 is KGHSH, CDR2 LQKENI, per germline. CDR3 loop: CASSFRGLAGGIGFF. The CDR3 bases are TGTGCCAGCTCATTCCGGGGACTAGCGGGAGGAATTGGGTTCTTC.

V is TRBV2 and J is TRBJ2-2; no reliable D call. Trimming took off 8 bases at V and 3 bases at J, with 7 bases between the two ends. The CDR3 has 12 amino acids. CDR1 and CDR2 (germline): SNHLY, FYNNEI. The CDR3 sequence: CASSTYTGELFF. The CDR3 region has the DNA TGTGCCAGCTCAACTTACACCGGGGAGCTGTTTTTT.